The following is a T cell receptor beta chain sequence with its context. This specimen comes from a study of blood T cell repertoires in COVID-19. For the study at large: The United States, Italy and Spain supplied acute and convalescent COVID-19 samples. T cells, B-cell-depleted T cells, or PBMCs provided the cDNA or gDNA that served as material.

Generated by immunoSEQ multiplex PCR, the TCRdb table keeps only in-frame clones and is missing some. The table has a few hundred thousand clones, approximately 88% seen once; the top ten hold just under 0.95%. V dropped 3 bases and J dropped 0; count of bases not matched to a gene: 2. Germline V lookup: CDR1 SGHRS, CDR2 YFSETQ. The CDR3 runs to 15 residues. The sequencing input was peripheral blood. The rearrangement joins TRBV5-1 to TRBJ2-3; 9 positions match TRBD1. This clonotype originated in a woman between 35 and 50 years old who had recovered from COVID-19. As DNA, the CDR3 is TGCGCCAGCAGCTCCGGGACAGGGAGCACAGATACGCAGTATTTT. Translation: CASSSGTGSTDTQYF.